The T cell receptor (beta chain) under discussion was sequenced for a study of cytomegalovirus exposure and HLA in healthy donors. The study, taken as a whole, reports: Rates of TCR association differed by HLA locus in a later analysis, with DRB1 highest and HLA-C lowest.

CDR1 and CDR2 from the germline V gene are MNHNS and SASEGT. V was shortened by 1 base and J by 0 bases, with 11 bases between the two germline ends. This CDR3 spans 16 amino acids. Use of 60 Vbeta and 13 Jbeta primers characterized the PCR. The repertoire was sequenced with immunoSEQ multiplex PCR; TCRdb's copy has only in-frame clones and lacks some. The data contain about 210,000 clones, approximately 78% of them singletons. The table lists this clone with a few counts. What it recognizes is unknown. This chain uses TRBV6-1 with TRBJ2-3; a possible D gene is TRBD2 (6 bases). This receptor was obtained from a boy between 10 and 17 years old in good health and CMV-seronegative. Sequenced: PBMCs. The CDR3 DNA sequence: TGTGCCAGCAGTGAAGGGGACTTAGCTAGCACAGATACGCAGTATTTT. This translates into CASSEGDLASTDTQYF.